Shown below are 15 T cell receptor beta chains from a single sample sequenced in a study of shared clonotypes between healthy human individuals. Generated by immunoSEQ multiplex PCR, the TCRdb table keeps only in-frame clones and is missing some. The data hold around 1.5 million clones, with nearly 99% observed a single time. Sequences were obtained from naive CD4+ T cells sorted from blood. Subset here: CD45RA+ positively selected. The receptors shown here come from a man younger than 40 in good health.

The V call is TRBV18, the J call TRBJ2-7; D uncertain. V was cut by 1 base and J by 6 bases, with 7 bases left in between. The CDR3 is made up of 12 amino acids. Germline CDR1 and CDR2: KGHSH and LQKENI. CDR3 amino acids: CASSPLRSEQYF. CDR3 DNA: TGTGCCAGCTCACCACTGAGAAGCGAGCAGTACTTC.

Regarding this clone: Other nucleotide sequences in the sample specify the same CDR3. The chain carries TRBV18 and TRBJ1-1; perhaps TRBD1 as D (5 bases). From germline, CDR1 is KGHSH and CDR2 LQKENI. This CDR3 contains 13 residues. The ends were cut back, 4 bases at V and 2 bases at J, with 8 bases in the middle. The CDR3 DNA reads TGTGCCAGCTCACACGACAGAAACACTGAAGCTTTCTTT. Its protein product is CASSHDRNTEAFF.

Of note for this clone: Other DNA sequences within the sample encode an identical CDR3. The CDR3 DNA reads TGCGCCAGCAGCTTGGGGACTAGCGGGAGTTACGAGCAGTACTTC. Its translation is CASSLGTSGSYEQYF. The genes are TRBV5-1 and TRBJ2-7, with TRBD2 identical over 13 bases. J was trimmed by 4 bases and V by 0 bases; bases with no gene match: 1. From germline, CDR1 is SGHRS and CDR2 YFSETQ. The CDR3 is 15 residues long.

CDR3 DNA: TGTGCCAGCAGTGGGATAGCCAAAAACATTCAGTACTTC. Encoded protein: CASSGIAKNIQYF. The J gene is TRBJ2-4, the V gene TRBV2; no definite D call. The germline V gene encodes CDR1 SNHLY and CDR2 FYNNEI. The germline V and J ends were trimmed by 4 bases and 0 bases, with 4 bases remaining between them. This CDR3 contains 13 residues.

The genes are TRBV6-1 and TRBJ2-1; tentative D call: TRBD2 (6 bases). V was trimmed by 10 bases and J by 0 bases, leaving 10 bases between them. The CDR3 totals 13 residues. CDR1 is MNHNS and CDR2 is SASEGT in the germline V gene. The CDR3 bases are TGTGCCACCAGGAGGGTCTCCTACAATGAGCAGTTCTTC. It encodes CATRRVSYNEQFF.

The chain employs TRBV21-1 and TRBJ1-5. TRBV21-1 is a pseudogene segment. The CDR3 contains 16 residues. The CDR3 spells CASSKGMRSPNQPQHF. DNA for the CDR3: TGTGCCAGCAGCAAAGGAATGAGGAGTCCTAATCAGCCCCAGCATTTT.

The chain joins TRBV5-4 to TRBJ2-4; 8 nucleotides line up with TRBD2. V lost 3 bases and J lost 0; bases outside the gene matches: 2. This CDR3 region has 15 residues. Germline assignment: CDR1 SGHNT and CDR2 YYREEE (reference sequence). The CDR3, as DNA: TGTGCCAGCAGCTCACGGGGGGGAGCCAAAAACATTCAGTACTTC. Translation: CASSSRGGAKNIQYF.

The CDR3 loop is CASSRDRVVGQPQHF. DNA for the CDR3: TGTGCCAGCAGTCGGGACAGGGTGGTGGGGCAGCCCCAGCATTTT. This sequence joins TRBV28 and TRBJ1-5, with TRBD1 matching 9 bases. CDR1 is MDHEN, CDR2 SYDVKM, per germline. The CDR3 length is 15 residues. V shed 5 bases and J 7 bases; nucleotides not matched to a gene: 9.

This chain links TRBV5-8 with TRBJ2-2; no reliable D call. CDR1 and CDR2 (germline): SGHTS, YDEGEE. The CDR3 contains 12 residues. V was pared by 0 bases and J by 7 bases, with 4 bases between. As DNA, the CDR3 is TGTGCCAGCAGCTTGGGGGTCGGGGAGCTGTTTTTT. Its translation is CASSLGVGELFF. Drawing the rest from reference TRBV5-8 and TRBJ2-2, the complete variable domain is EAGVTQSPTHLIKTRGQQATLRCSPISGHTSVYWYQQALGLGLQFLLWYDEGEERNRGNFPPRFSGRQFPNYSSELNVNALELEDSALYLCASSLGVGELFFGEGSRLTVL.

The chain links TRBV5-1 to TRBJ1-1; TRBD1 matches at 7 bases. The V segment lost 0 bases and the J segment 0 bases; nucleotides outside the gene matches: 8. Germline CDR1 SGHRS, CDR2 YFSETQ. The CDR3 consists of 17 residues. This chain's CDR3 is CASSLGLAGQLNTEAFF. In nucleotides, the CDR3 is TGCGCCAGCAGCTTGGGACTTGCGGGACAGTTGAACACTGAAGCTTTCTTT.

The chain employs TRBV6-1 and TRBJ1-5; 9 bases fit TRBD1. J lost 7 bases, V lost 6 bases, and 10 bases had no gene match. The CDR3 runs to 15 residues. Per germline, CDR1 MNHNS and CDR2 SASEGT. CDR3 DNA: TGTGCCAGCAGCCCGGGACAGGGTAGGCGACAGCCCCAGCATTTT. Protein sequence: CASSPGQGRRQPQHF.

This rearrangement joins TRBV30 to TRBJ1-2; tentatively, D is TRBD1 (6 bases). The V gene lost 8 bases and the J gene lost 8 bases, with 6 bases spanning the gap. CDR3 size: 8 residues. In germline, CDR1 is GTSNPN, CDR2 SVGIG (reference sequence). The CDR3 reads CAGQGYTF. CDR3 DNA sequence: TGTGCCGGACAGGGCTACACCTTC.

In the case of this clone: The sample carries other DNA sequences with the same CDR3. This chain connects TRBV18 to TRBJ1-1; D is ambiguous. The V gene lost 1 base and the J gene lost 2 bases, with 11 bases spanning the gap. Germline loops: CDR1 KGHSH, CDR2 LQKENI. This CDR3 is built from 15 residues. CDR3 sequence (DNA): TGTGCCAGCTCACCACGGGCTGGGGTCAACACTGAAGCTTTCTTT. Translating gives CASSPRAGVNTEAFF.

The table lists this clone with a count of one. The chain recombines TRBV6-1 with TRBJ2-5; D may be TRBD2 (6 bases). The CDR3 is made up of 13 amino acids. The germline V gene has CDR1 MNHNS and CDR2 SASEGT. Between the trimmed V and J ends, which lost 7 bases and 4 bases, there was a span of 13 bases. The CDR3 region has the DNA TGTGCCAGCACCTCACTGGGGGGAGAGACCCAGTACTTC. Translation: CASTSLGGETQYF.

This chain joins TRBV19 and TRBJ1-5; 7 bases align to TRBD1. Germline CDR1 and CDR2: LNHDA and SQIVND (reference sequence). The CDR3 has 16 amino acids. Trimming cost V 5 bases and J 3 bases; bases outside gene matches: 10. The chain's CDR3 is CASSPLNRGINQPQHF. CDR3 nucleotides: TGTGCCAGTAGTCCACTTAACAGGGGAATCAATCAGCCCCAGCATTTT. The full variable domain, in which reference TRBV19 and TRBJ1-5 provide the parts outside the CDR3, is DGGITQSPKYLFRKEGQNVTLSCEQNLNHDAMYWYRQDPGQGLRLIYYSQIVNDFQKGDIAEGYSVSREKKESFPLTVTSAQKNPTAFYLCASSPLNRGINQPQHFGDGTRLSIL.